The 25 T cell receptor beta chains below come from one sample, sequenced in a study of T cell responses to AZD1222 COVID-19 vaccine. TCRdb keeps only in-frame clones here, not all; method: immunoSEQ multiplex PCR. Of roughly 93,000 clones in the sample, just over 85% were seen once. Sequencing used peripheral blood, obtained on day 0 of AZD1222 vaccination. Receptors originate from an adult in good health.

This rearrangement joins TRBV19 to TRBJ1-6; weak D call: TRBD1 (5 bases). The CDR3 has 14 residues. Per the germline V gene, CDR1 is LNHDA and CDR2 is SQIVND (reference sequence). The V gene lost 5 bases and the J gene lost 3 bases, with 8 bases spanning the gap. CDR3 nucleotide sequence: TGTGCCAGTAGTGTGGACAACTATAATTCACCCCTCCACTTT. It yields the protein CASSVDNYNSPLHF.

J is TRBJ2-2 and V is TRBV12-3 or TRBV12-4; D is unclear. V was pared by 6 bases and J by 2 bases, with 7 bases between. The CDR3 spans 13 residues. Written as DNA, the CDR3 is TGTGCCAGCAGACCTCATAACACCGGGGAGCTGTTTTTT. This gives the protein CASRPHNTGELFF.

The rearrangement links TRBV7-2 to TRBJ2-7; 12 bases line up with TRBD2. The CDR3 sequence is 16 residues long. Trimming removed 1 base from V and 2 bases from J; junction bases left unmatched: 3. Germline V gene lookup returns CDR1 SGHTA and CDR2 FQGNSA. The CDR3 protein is CASSLGTSGNTYEQYF. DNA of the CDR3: TGTGCCAGCAGCTTAGGGACTAGCGGGAATACCTACGAGCAGTACTTC.

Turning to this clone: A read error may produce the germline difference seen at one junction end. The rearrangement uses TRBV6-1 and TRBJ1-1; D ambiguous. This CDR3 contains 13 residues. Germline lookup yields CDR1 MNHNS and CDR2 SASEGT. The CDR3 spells CASREDMNTEAFF. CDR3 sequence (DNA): TGTGCCAGCAGGGAAGACATGAACACTGAAGCTTTCTTT.

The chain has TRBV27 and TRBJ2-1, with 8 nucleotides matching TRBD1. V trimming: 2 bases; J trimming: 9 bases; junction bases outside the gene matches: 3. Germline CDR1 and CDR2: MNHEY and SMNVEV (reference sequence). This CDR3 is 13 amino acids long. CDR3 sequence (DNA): TGTGCCAGCAGTTTAACGACAGGGGTTGAGCAGTTCTTC. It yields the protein CASSLTTGVEQFF.

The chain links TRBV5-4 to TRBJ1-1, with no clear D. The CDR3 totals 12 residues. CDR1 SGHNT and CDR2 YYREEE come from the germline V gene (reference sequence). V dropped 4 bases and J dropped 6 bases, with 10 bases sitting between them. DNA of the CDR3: TGTGCCAGCAGCCGGTCGGGCTCTGAAGCTTTCTTT. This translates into CASSRSGSEAFF.

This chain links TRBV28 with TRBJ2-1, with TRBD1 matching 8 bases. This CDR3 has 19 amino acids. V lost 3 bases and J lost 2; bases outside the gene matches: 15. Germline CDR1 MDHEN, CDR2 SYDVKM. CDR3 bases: TGTGCCAGCAGTTTGGGCAGGGGGCGCCCCAAGCTGCCCTACAATGAGCAGTTCTTC. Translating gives CASSLGRGRPKLPYNEQFF.

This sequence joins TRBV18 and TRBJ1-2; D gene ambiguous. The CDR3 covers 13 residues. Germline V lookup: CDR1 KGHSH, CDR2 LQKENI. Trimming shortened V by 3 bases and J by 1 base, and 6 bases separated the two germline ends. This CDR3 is CASSPDGNYGYTF. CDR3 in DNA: TGTGCCAGCTCACCGGACGGTAACTATGGCTACACCTTC.

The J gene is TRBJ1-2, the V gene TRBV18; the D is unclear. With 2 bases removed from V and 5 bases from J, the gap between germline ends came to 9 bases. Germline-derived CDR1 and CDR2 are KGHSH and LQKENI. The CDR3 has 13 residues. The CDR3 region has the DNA TGTGCCAGCTCACCAGCGAGAGGGTATGGCTACACCTTC. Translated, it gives CASSPARGYGYTF.

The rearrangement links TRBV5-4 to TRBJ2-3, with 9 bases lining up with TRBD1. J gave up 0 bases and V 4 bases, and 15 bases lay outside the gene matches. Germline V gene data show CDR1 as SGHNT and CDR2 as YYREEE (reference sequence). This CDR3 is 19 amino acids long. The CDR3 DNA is TGTGCCAGCAGCCTACAGCCGGGACAGGGAGAACCTAGCACAGATACGCAGTATTTT. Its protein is CASSLQPGQGEPSTDTQYF.

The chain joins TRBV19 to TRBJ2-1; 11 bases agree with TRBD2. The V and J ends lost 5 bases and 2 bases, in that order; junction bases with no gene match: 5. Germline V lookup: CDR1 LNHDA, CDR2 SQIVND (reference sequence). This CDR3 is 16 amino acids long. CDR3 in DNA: TGTGCCAGTAGTTCCGGGACTAGCGGTACCTACAATGAGCAGTTCTTC. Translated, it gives CASSSGTSGTYNEQFF.

CDR3 coding DNA: TGTGCCTGGAGCAGGACTAGCGGCTACGAGCAGTACTTC. It is translated as CAWSRTSGYEQYF. The genes are TRBV30 and TRBJ2-7, with TRBD2 matching 10 bases. Germline V gene lookup returns CDR1 GTSNPN and CDR2 SVGIG (reference sequence). V trimming: 3 bases; J trimming: 3 bases; junction bases outside the gene matches: 2. The CDR3 has 13 residues. Complete variable domain (other parts from reference TRBV30 and TRBJ2-7): SQTIHQWPATLVQPVGSPLSLECTVEGTSNPNLYWYRQAAGRGLQLLFYSVGIGQISSEVPQNLSASRPQDRQFILSSKKLLLSDSGFYLCAWSRTSGYEQYFGPGTRLTVT.

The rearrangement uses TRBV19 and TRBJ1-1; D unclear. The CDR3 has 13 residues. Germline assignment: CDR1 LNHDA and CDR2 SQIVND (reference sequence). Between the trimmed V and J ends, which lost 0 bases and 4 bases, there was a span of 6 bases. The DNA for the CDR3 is TGTGCCAGTAGTATAGACCTAAGCACTGAAGCTTTCTTT. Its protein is CASSIDLSTEAFF.

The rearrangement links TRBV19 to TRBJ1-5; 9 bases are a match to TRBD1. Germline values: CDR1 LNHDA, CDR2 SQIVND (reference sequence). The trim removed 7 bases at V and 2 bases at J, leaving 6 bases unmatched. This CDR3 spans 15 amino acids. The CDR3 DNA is TGTGCCAGTACTCCGGGACAGGGTCGCAATCAGCCCCAGCATTTT. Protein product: CASTPGQGRNQPQHF.

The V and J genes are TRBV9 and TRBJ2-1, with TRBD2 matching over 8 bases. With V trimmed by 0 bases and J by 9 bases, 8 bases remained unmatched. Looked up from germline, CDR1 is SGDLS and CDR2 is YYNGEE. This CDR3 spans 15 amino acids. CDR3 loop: CASSVGRGGYSEQFF. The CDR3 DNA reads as TGTGCCAGCAGCGTAGGCCGGGGGGGATATAGTGAGCAGTTCTTC.

This CDR3 reads CASSRTRGSETQYF. CDR3 in DNA: TGTGCCAGCAGCAGGACACGGGGCTCGGAGACCCAGTACTTC. The chain is built from TRBV5-4 and TRBJ2-5; D tentatively fits TRBD1 or TRBD2 (5 bases each). Trimming cost V 4 bases and J 5 bases, with 15 bases left between them. Germline V gives CDR1 SGHNT, CDR2 YYREEE (reference sequence). This CDR3 region has 14 residues.

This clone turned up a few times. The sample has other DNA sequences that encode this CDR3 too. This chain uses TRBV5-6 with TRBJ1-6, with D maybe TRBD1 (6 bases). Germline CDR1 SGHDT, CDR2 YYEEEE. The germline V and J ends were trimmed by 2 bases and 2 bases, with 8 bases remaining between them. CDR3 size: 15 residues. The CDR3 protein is CASSFTGTYNSPLHF. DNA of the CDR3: TGTGCCAGCAGCTTCACAGGGACCTATAATTCACCCCTCCACTTT.

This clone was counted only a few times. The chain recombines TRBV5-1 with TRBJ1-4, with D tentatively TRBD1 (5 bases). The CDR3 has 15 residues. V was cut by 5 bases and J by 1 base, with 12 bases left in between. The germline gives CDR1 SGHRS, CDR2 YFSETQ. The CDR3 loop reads CASSEAGRTNEKLFF. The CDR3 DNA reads TGCGCCAGCAGTGAGGCAGGGAGAACTAATGAAAAACTGTTTTTT.

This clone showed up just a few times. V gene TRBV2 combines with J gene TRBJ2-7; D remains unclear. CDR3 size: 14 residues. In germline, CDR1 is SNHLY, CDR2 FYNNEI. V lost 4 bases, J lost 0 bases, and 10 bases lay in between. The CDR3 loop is CASSAVRVSYEQYF. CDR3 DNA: TGTGCCAGCAGTGCTGTTCGGGTCTCCTACGAGCAGTACTTC.

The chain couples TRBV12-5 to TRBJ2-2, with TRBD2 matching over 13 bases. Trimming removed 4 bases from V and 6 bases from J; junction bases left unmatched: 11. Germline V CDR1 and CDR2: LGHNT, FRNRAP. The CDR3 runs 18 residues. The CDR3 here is CASGSTSGGLSWAGELFF. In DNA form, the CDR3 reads TGTGCTAGTGGTTCGACTAGCGGGGGGCTCTCTTGGGCCGGGGAGCTGTTTTTT. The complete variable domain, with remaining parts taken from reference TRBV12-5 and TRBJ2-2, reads DARVTQTPRHKVTEMGQEVTMRCQPILGHNTVFWYRQTMMQGLELLAYFRNRAPLDDSGMPKDRFSAEMPDATLATLKIQPSEPRDSAVYFCASGSTSGGLSWAGELFFGEGSRLTVL.

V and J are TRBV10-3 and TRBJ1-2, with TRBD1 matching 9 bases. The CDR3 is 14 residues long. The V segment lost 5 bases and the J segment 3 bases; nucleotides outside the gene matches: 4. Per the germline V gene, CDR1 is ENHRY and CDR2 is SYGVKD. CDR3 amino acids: CAISPGQGDYGYTF. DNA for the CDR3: TGTGCCATCAGTCCGGGACAGGGCGACTATGGCTACACCTTC.

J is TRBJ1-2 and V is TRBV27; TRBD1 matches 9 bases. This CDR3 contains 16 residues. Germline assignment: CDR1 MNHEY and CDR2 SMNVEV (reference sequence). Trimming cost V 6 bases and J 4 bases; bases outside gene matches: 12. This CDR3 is CASRSTWTGESYGYTF. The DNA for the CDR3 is TGTGCCAGCAGATCCACCTGGACAGGGGAATCCTATGGCTACACCTTC.

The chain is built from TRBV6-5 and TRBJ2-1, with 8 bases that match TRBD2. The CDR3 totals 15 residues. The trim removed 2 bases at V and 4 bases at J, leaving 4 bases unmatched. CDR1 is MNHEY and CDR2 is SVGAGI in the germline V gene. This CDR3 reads CASSYDGTSYNEQFF. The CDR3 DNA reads TGTGCCAGCAGTTACGACGGGACTAGTTACAATGAGCAGTTCTTC.

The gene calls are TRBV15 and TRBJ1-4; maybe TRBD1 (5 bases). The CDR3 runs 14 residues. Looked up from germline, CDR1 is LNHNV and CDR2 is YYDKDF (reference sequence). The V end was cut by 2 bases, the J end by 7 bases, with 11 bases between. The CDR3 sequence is CATSRSGGFEKLFF. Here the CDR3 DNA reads TGTGCCACCAGCAGATCCGGGGGTTTTGAAAAACTGTTTTTT.

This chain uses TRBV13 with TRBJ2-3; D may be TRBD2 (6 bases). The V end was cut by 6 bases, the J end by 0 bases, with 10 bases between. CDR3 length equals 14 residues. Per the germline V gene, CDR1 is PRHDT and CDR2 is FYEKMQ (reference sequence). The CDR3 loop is CASRLAASTDTQYF. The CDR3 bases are TGTGCCAGCAGACTAGCCGCTAGCACAGATACGCAGTATTTT. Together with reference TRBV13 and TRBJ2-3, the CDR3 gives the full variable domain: AAGVIQSPRHLIKEKRETATLKCYPIPRHDTVYWYQQGPGQDPQFLISFYEKMQSDKGSIPDRFSAQQFSDYHSELNMSSLELGDSALYFCASRLAASTDTQYFGPGTRLTVL.